This T cell receptor (beta chain) was captured by sequencing in a study of PD-1 blockade in classical Hodgkin lymphoma. Time point meaning: cycle 4 day 1 (C4D1), after more than five weeks of nivolumab. Relapse after autologous stem cell transplantation occurred in every patient, and brentuximab vedotin exposure varied. The study isolated CD8+ T cells from thawed PBMCs by magnetic negative selection. Germline V gene sequence: CDR1 SGHAT, CDR2 FQNNGV. V gave up 6 bases and J gave up 6 bases; unmatched junction bases: 7. This CDR3 region has 14 residues. TCRdb's table, derived via immunoSEQ multiplex PCR, lists solely in-frame clones and lacks some. Of approximately 4,900 clones in the sample, less than 75% were seen once. Overall study results and limits: Complete responders matched newly diagnosed patients in baseline diversity. It was CD4+ TCR diversity, not CD8+, that rose significantly by C4D1.

This clone is classed as hyperexpanded. Its cognate antigen is unknown. The TCR comes from a human donor with classical Hodgkin lymphoma. This rearrangement joins TRBV11-2 to TRBJ1-2, with 10 nucleotides matching TRBD1. The specimen was CD8+ T cells from blood, collected before the fourth cycle of nivolumab. The CDR3 DNA reads as TGTGCCAGCAGTCATGGACAGGGGGTAGATGGCTACACCTTC. Residues: CASSHGQGVDGYTF.